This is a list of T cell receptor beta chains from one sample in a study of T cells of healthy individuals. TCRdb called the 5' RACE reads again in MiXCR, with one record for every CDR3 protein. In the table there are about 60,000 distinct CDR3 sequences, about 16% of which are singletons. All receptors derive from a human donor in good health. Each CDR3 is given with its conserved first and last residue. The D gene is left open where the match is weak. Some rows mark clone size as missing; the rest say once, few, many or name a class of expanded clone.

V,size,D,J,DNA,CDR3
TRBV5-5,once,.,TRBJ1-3,TGTGCCAGCAGCTCGCAGGGGATCCTCACTGGAAACACCATATATTTT,CASSSQGILTGNTIYF
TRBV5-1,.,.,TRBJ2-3,TGCGCCAGCAGCTTGGATGCGGGTACGATGACTAGCACAGATACGCAGTATTTT,CASSLDAGTMTSTDTQYF
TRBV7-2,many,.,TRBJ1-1,TGTGCCAGCAGCTTATGGTGGAGGGGTAGGGGCACTGAAGCTTTCTTT,CASSLWWRGRGTEAFF
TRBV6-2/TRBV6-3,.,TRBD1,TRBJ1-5,TGTGCCAGCAGTTACGACAGGGGGAATCAGCCCCAGCATTTT,CASSYDRGNQPQHF
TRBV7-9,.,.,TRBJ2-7,TGTGCCAGCAGCTTCTCGGCAGACTCCTACGAGCAGTACTTC,CASSFSADSYEQYF
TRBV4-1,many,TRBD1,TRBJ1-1,TGCGCCAGCAGCTTCAGACAGGGCGGGATGAACACTGAAGCTTTCTTT,CASSFRQGGMNTEAFF
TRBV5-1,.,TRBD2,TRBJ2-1,TGCGCCAGCAGCTTTAGCGGGAGAGACAATGAGCAGTTCTTC,CASSFSGRDNEQFF
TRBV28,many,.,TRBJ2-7,TGTGCCAGCAGTGAGAGACCTACCGAGCAGTACTTC,CASSERPTEQYF
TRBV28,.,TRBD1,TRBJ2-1,TGTGCCAGCCGGGGACAGACGTTGAATGAGCAGTTCTTC,CASRGQTLNEQFF
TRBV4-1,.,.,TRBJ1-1,TGCGCCAGCAGCCAAACGGCTCCTCCCAACACTGAAGCTTTCTTT,CASSQTAPPNTEAFF
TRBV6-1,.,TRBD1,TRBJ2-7,TGTGCCAGCAGTGGAATGGGACAGGGGTACGAGCAGTACTTC,CASSGMGQGYEQYF
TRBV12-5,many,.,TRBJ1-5,TGTGCTAGTGGTTTGGTTCGGCAGCCCCAGCATTTT,CASGLVRQPQHF
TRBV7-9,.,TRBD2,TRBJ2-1,TGTGCCAGCAGCTCCCCTAGCGGGAGGGCCTTCAATGAGCAGTTCTTC,CASSSPSGRAFNEQFF
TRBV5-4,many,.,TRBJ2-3,TGTGCCAGCAACTCGCGACACAACGGGGGTACAGATACGCAGTATTTT,CASNSRHNGGTDTQYF
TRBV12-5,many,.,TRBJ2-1,TGTGCTAGTGGTCCCGCCGTCTACAATGAGCAGTTCTTC,CASGPAVYNEQFF
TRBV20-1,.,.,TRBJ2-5,TGCAGTGCTAGAGGGGATCAAGAGACCCAGTACTTC,CSARGDQETQYF
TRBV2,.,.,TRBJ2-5,TGTGCCAGCAGTCGACAGAGGGTGTACCAAGAGACCCAGTACTTC,CASSRQRVYQETQYF
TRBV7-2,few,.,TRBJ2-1,TGTGCCAGCAGCTTAGCGCGAGGCAATGAGCAGTTCTTC,CASSLARGNEQFF
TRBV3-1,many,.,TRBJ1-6,TGTGCCAGCAGCCAAGGTAAAGGGGGGGACTATAATTCACCCCTCCACTTT,CASSQGKGGDYNSPLHF
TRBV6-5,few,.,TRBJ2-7,TGTGCCAGCAGTCCTATACCCGCGGGAACTTTCTACGAGCAGTACTTC,CASSPIPAGTFYEQYF
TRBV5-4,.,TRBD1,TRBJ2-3,TGTGCCAGCAGCCCGGGACAGAACACAGATACGCAGTATTTT,CASSPGQNTDTQYF
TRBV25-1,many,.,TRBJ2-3,TGTGCCAGCAGTGCGGGCAGAGGCACAGATACGCAGTATTTT,CASSAGRGTDTQYF
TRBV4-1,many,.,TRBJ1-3,TGCGCCAGCAGATCCATAGGCTCCGGGAGAAACTCTGGAAACACCATATATTTT,CASRSIGSGRNSGNTIYF
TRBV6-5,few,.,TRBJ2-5,TGTGCCAGCAGTTACTCCGGGGCGGCCCAAGAGACCCAGTACTTC,CASSYSGAAQETQYF
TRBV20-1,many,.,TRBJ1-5,TGCAGTGCTAGAGATGCCGCCGGGACTCAATATAGCAATCAGCCCCAGCATTTT,CSARDAAGTQYSNQPQHF
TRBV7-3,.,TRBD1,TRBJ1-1,TGTGCCAGCAGCCCCGGGACAGGGAAGTTTGGGAGCACTGAAGCTTTCTTT,CASSPGTGKFGSTEAFF
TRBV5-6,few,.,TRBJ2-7,TGTGCCAGCAGCTTGAGTCAACTAAGTACCTACGAGCAGTACTTC,CASSLSQLSTYEQYF
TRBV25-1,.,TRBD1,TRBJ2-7,TGTGCCAGCAGTGCGACAGGGATTAGAGGCTACGAGCAGTACTTC,CASSATGIRGYEQYF
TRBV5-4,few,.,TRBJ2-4,TGTGCCAGCAGCCCCTTTAGCGGAGAAAACATTCAGTACTTC,CASSPFSGENIQYF